A single sample is the source of the 30 T cell receptor beta chains below, sequenced in a study of cytomegalovirus exposure and HLA in healthy donors. PCR employed 60 Vbeta and 13 Jbeta primers. Data came from immunoSEQ multiplex PCR; TCRdb stores just in-frame clones and leaves some out. The sample shows some 110,000 clones, approximately 70% of them seen only once. Material for sequencing was PBMCs. The receptors originated from a man aged 18 to 30 in good health and CMV-seronegative.

This rearrangement joins TRBV5-6 to TRBJ1-4; 7 positions agree with TRBD1. The CDR3 spans 14 residues. After removal of 3 bases from V and 10 bases from J, the junction contained 9 bases not matched to a gene. Germline CDR1 is SGHDT and CDR2 is YYEEEE. This CDR3 reads CASSSTGPWGKLFF. CDR3 nucleotides: TGTGCCAGCAGCTCGACAGGGCCTTGGGGAAAACTGTTTTTT.

The chain joins TRBV9 to TRBJ1-3; D is perhaps TRBD1 (6 bases). The length of the CDR3 is 16 residues. V was trimmed by 4 bases and J by 1 base, leaving 15 bases between them. In germline, CDR1 is SGDLS, CDR2 YYNGEE. CDR3 protein: CASSPRDTTSGNTIYF. CDR3 DNA sequence: TGTGCCAGCAGCCCCAGGGACACCACATCTGGAAACACCATATATTTT.

The genes are TRBV19 and TRBJ1-1, with a weak D call TRBD1 (6 bases). In germline, CDR1 is LNHDA, CDR2 SQIVND (reference sequence). This CDR3 has 14 amino acids. V lost 6 bases, J lost 4 bases, and 15 bases lay in between. As DNA, the CDR3 is TGTGCCAGTAGAGAACAGGGAGTCGTCACTGAAGCTTTCTTT. This sequence encodes CASREQGVVTEAFF.

This sequence joins TRBV13 and TRBJ1-2, with D possibly being TRBD1 (6 bases). Germline lookup yields CDR1 PRHDT and CDR2 FYEKMQ (reference sequence). Trimming left V 4 bases short and J 4 bases short, with 22 bases between. The CDR3 runs 17 residues. CDR3 nucleotides: TGTGCCAGCAGCTCCGGGACACTGTCCTCGGGGGGCTATGGCTACACCTTC. Translated: CASSSGTLSSGGYGYTF.

V and J are TRBV9 and TRBJ1-5, with 9 bases matching TRBD1. Trimming took 2 bases from V and 6 from J; bases not matched to a gene: 6. The CDR3 is made up of 15 amino acids. The V gene's germline CDR1 is SGDLS and CDR2 YYNGEE. The CDR3 sequence is CASSVEGQGLQPQHF. The CDR3, as DNA: TGTGCCAGCAGCGTGGAGGGACAGGGTCTTCAGCCCCAGCATTTT.

The chain couples TRBV6-4 to TRBJ1-1; 7 nucleotides align to TRBD1. CDR3 length equals 16 residues. Germline lookup yields CDR1 MRHNA and CDR2 SNTAGT. Losses at the gene ends were 0 bases for V and 2 bases for J; bases not matched to a gene: 6. The CDR3 DNA is TGTGCCAGCAGTGACTCGGGGACAGTATTAAACACTGAAGCTTTCTTT. Amino acids: CASSDSGTVLNTEAFF.

This sequence joins TRBV10-3 and TRBJ2-1; 10 bases are a match to TRBD2. The ends lost 8 bases at V and 0 bases at J; junction bases unmatched: 4. CDR3 length: 15 amino acids. Germline V lookup: CDR1 ENHRY, CDR2 SYGVKD. CDR3 bases: TGTGCCATCGGGCCTAGCGGGAGCTCCTACAATGAGCAGTTCTTC. Protein product: CAIGPSGSSYNEQFF.

This clone appeared a few times. V is TRBV6-5 and J is TRBJ2-1; 9 bases align to TRBD2. Germline assignment: CDR1 MNHEY and CDR2 SVGAGI. The CDR3 spans 15 residues. J was trimmed by 5 bases and V by 10 bases; bases with no gene match: 12. CDR3 DNA: TGTGCCACCAGCCCAACTAGCGGGCGCCACAATGAGCAGTTCTTC. This translates into CATSPTSGRHNEQFF.

The chain employs TRBV19 and TRBJ2-1; 10 bases are shared with TRBD2. CDR3 size: 15 residues. Germline CDR1 is LNHDA and CDR2 is SQIVND (reference sequence). V gave up 4 bases and J gave up 10 bases; unmatched junction bases: 10. The CDR3 DNA reads as TGTGCCAGTAGTACGATCCTAGCGGGGGTGGGGGAGCAGTTCTTC. It encodes CASSTILAGVGEQFF.

This chain connects TRBV7-9 to TRBJ1-3, with D hard to call. The CDR3 runs 11 residues. From germline, CDR1 is SEHNR and CDR2 FQNEAQ (reference sequence). Between the trimmed V and J ends, which lost 5 bases and 8 bases, there was a span of 7 bases. The CDR3 protein is CASSPGDTIYF. The CDR3 coding sequence is TGTGCCAGCAGCCCCGGGGACACCATATATTTT.

This clone was detected only once. The rearrangement links TRBV27 to TRBJ1-6; possibly TRBD1 for D (5 bases). The CDR3 loop spans 15 amino acids. The V end lost 2 bases, the J end lost 1 base, and 6 bases lay between the germline ends. The germline V gene encodes CDR1 MNHEY and CDR2 SMNVEV (reference sequence). Written as DNA, the CDR3 is TGTGCCAGCAGTTTACAGGGATCCTATAATTCACCCCTCCACTTT. It specifies CASSLQGSYNSPLHF.

This clone has a handful of counts. The V call is TRBV5-1, the J call TRBJ2-2; D is possibly TRBD2 (6 bases). The CDR3 has 13 amino acids. V lost 9 bases and J lost 2, with 11 bases in between. CDR1 SGHRS and CDR2 YFSETQ come from the germline V gene. The CDR3 loop reads CATWGGNTGELFF. The CDR3, as DNA: TGCGCCACCTGGGGAGGCAACACCGGGGAGCTGTTTTTT.

The genes are TRBV6-5 and TRBJ2-1; no firm D call. Between the trimmed V and J ends, which lost 0 bases and 4 bases, there was a span of 7 bases. The CDR3 covers 14 residues. Germline-derived CDR1 and CDR2 are MNHEY and SVGAGI. CDR3 sequence (DNA): TGTGCCAGCAGTTACTCGAGTGGTTACAATGAGCAGTTCTTC. Protein product: CASSYSSGYNEQFF.

The V call is TRBV27, the J call TRBJ2-7, with a possible D match to TRBD1 (6 bases). The V end was cut by 6 bases, the J end by 4 bases, with 19 bases between. Germline assignment: CDR1 MNHEY and CDR2 SMNVEV (reference sequence). The CDR3 is 15 amino acids. The CDR3 reads CASSLRRWGTYEQYF. In DNA, the CDR3 is TGTGCCAGCAGCCTACGACGGTGGGGGACATACGAGCAGTACTTC.

In this sample, this clone turned up a few times. The gene calls are TRBV6-6 and TRBJ1-1; D is ambiguous. The CDR3 covers 14 residues. The ends were cut back, 2 bases at V and 1 base at J, with 8 bases in the middle. Looked up from germline, CDR1 is MNHNY and CDR2 is SVGAGI (reference sequence). The CDR3 nucleotides are TGTGCCAGCAGTTACGCGGGGTCGAACACTGAAGCTTTCTTT. It specifies CASSYAGSNTEAFF.

V gene TRBV27 combines with J gene TRBJ1-5; the D is unclear. The V end lost 4 bases, the J end lost 4 bases, and 5 bases lay between the germline ends. The germline gives CDR1 MNHEY, CDR2 SMNVEV (reference sequence). This CDR3 spans 12 amino acids. As DNA, the CDR3 is TGTGCCAGCAGTTCCGTTAATCAGCCCCAGCATTTT. This encodes CASSSVNQPQHF.

CDR3 in amino acids: CAGNRGDTIYF. CDR3 nucleotide sequence: TGTGCCGGAAACAGGGGGGACACCATATATTTT. V usage is TRBV28 and J usage is TRBJ1-3; 8 positions agree with TRBD1. Germline V lookup: CDR1 MDHEN, CDR2 SYDVKM. V shed 11 bases and J 8 bases; nucleotides not matched to a gene: 5. This CDR3 is 11 amino acids long.

The V and J genes are TRBV23-1 and TRBJ2-7, with TRBD1 matching 10 bases. TRBV23-1 qualifies as an ORF whose function is uncertain. The CDR3 totals 16 residues. Trimming at V came to 3 bases and at J to 0 bases, leaving 5 bases not matched to a gene. The CDR3 coding sequence is TGCGCCAGCAGTCACGGTGGACAGGGGGGCTCCTACGAGCAGTACTTC. This encodes CASSHGGQGGSYEQYF.

The V gene is TRBV15, the J gene TRBJ2-1; 12 bases match TRBD2. V was clipped by 5 bases and J by 9 bases; unmatched bases: 8. The length of the CDR3 is 15 residues. Germline V CDR1 and CDR2: LNHNV, YYDKDF (reference sequence). The CDR3 sequence is CATSPSGRAQAEQFF. The CDR3 DNA reads TGTGCCACCAGCCCTAGCGGGAGGGCCCAGGCTGAGCAGTTCTTC.

This clone was counted a few times. V and J are TRBV27 and TRBJ2-1, with TRBD2 matching 13 bases. CDR1 and CDR2 from the germline V gene are MNHEY and SMNVEV (reference sequence). The CDR3 has 17 amino acids. The V gene end was trimmed by 5 bases and the J gene end by 7 bases; junction bases not matched to a gene: 11. The CDR3 nucleotides are TGTGCCAGCAGTCCCCTCGGACTAGCGGGGGCTCATAATGAGCAGTTCTTC. It yields the protein CASSPLGLAGAHNEQFF.

This clone has more than one count but fewer than ten. The chain links TRBV10-3 to TRBJ1-1, with 7 bases aligning to TRBD1. The CDR3 is 14 residues long. Trimming at V came to 2 bases and at J to 4 bases, leaving 4 bases not matched to a gene. CDR1 and CDR2 from the germline V gene are ENHRY and SYGVKD. In DNA form, the CDR3 reads TGTGCCATCAGTGAGCCAGGGGGGTGCACTGAAGCTTTCTTT. It encodes CAISEPGGCTEAFF.

The chain uses TRBV4-2 and TRBJ2-1, with TRBD2 matching over 14 bases. The ends lost 4 bases at V and 9 bases at J; junction bases unmatched: 11. The CDR3 has 17 amino acids. CDR1 and CDR2 from the germline V gene are LGHNA and YNFKEQ. As DNA, the CDR3 is TGTGCCAGCAGCCTACTCGCCGGGACTAGCGGGAGCGGTGAGCAGTTCTTC. Translated: CASSLLAGTSGSGEQFF.

Only a few counts were recorded for this clone. The gene calls are TRBV6-6 and TRBJ2-7, with TRBD2 matching over 8 bases. J was trimmed by 3 bases and V by 6 bases; bases with no gene match: 1. CDR3 length: 12 amino acids. CDR1 is MNHNY and CDR2 is SVGAGI in the germline V gene (reference sequence). DNA for the CDR3: TGTGCCAGCAGAAGCGGGGGCTACGAGCAGTACTTC. Translating gives CASRSGGYEQYF.

V and J are TRBV27 and TRBJ1-6, with a weak D call TRBD1 (6 bases). The germline V gene encodes CDR1 MNHEY and CDR2 SMNVEV (reference sequence). Trimming removed 5 bases from V and 0 bases from J, with 17 bases in between. CDR3 length: 18 amino acids. This chain's CDR3 is CASSPYIQGRSYNSPLHF. DNA for the CDR3: TGTGCCAGCAGTCCCTACATACAGGGCCGCTCCTATAATTCACCCCTCCACTTT.

The chain links TRBV4-2 to TRBJ2-7, with D possibly being TRBD2 (5 bases). Trimming removed 0 bases from V and 0 bases from J, with 6 bases in between. This CDR3 comprises 14 residues. The germline gives CDR1 LGHNA, CDR2 YNFKEQ. The CDR3 DNA is TGTGCCAGCAGCCAAGAGGGGAGCTCCTACGAGCAGTACTTC. Translated, it gives CASSQEGSSYEQYF.

The chain employs TRBV6-5 and TRBJ2-1; 12 bases are a match to TRBD2. Per germline, CDR1 MNHEY and CDR2 SVGAGI. V shed 4 bases and J 9 bases; nucleotides not matched to a gene: 10. The CDR3 runs to 16 residues. The CDR3 sequence is CASSLLTSGRGGEQFF. The CDR3 DNA reads TGTGCCAGCAGTTTACTGACTAGCGGGAGAGGTGGTGAGCAGTTCTTC.

The J gene is TRBJ1-3, the V gene TRBV7-8; maybe TRBD1 (6 bases). CDR3 length equals 14 residues. Trimming removed 1 base from V and 2 bases from J, with 6 bases in between. CDR1 and CDR2 from the germline V gene are SGHVS and FQNEAQ. The CDR3: CASSLDRAGNTIYF. In DNA form, the CDR3 reads TGTGCCAGCAGCTTAGACAGGGCTGGAAACACCATATATTTT. Together with reference TRBV7-8 and TRBJ1-3, the CDR3 gives the full variable domain: GAGVSQSPRYKVAKRGQDVALRCDPISGHVSLFWYQQALGQGPEFLTYFQNEAQLDKSGLPSDRFFAERPEGSVSTLKIQRTQQEDSAVYLCASSLDRAGNTIYFGEGSWLTVV.

The rearrangement links TRBV7-9 to TRBJ1-1; possibly TRBD1 for D (5 bases). V was cut by 3 bases and J by 1 base, with 6 bases left in between. This CDR3 has 13 residues. Germline-derived CDR1 and CDR2 are SEHNR and FQNEAQ (reference sequence). Written as DNA, the CDR3 is TGTGCCAGCAGCTTGCAGGGGAACACTGAAGCTTTCTTT. Amino acid sequence: CASSLQGNTEAFF.

The rearrangement uses TRBV5-6 and TRBJ2-3; tentative D call: TRBD2 (6 bases). Germline CDR1 SGHDT, CDR2 YYEEEE. The CDR3 is made up of 14 amino acids. V was shortened by 6 bases and J by 2 bases, with 13 bases between the two germline ends. The CDR3 protein is CASIIGSATDTQYF. For the CDR3, the DNA is TGTGCCAGCATAATCGGGAGCGCCACAGATACGCAGTATTTT.

The J gene is TRBJ2-2, the V gene TRBV25-1; 8 bases agree with TRBD1. The CDR3 totals 18 residues. After removal of 4 bases from V and 2 bases from J, the junction contained 12 bases not matched to a gene. In germline, CDR1 is MGHDK, CDR2 SYGVNS. The CDR3 loop is CASSVDRGFNPNTGELFF. The DNA of the CDR3 is TGTGCCAGCAGTGTCGACAGGGGATTCAACCCCAACACCGGGGAGCTGTTTTTT. Using reference TRBV25-1 and TRBJ2-2 for the parts outside the CDR3, the full variable domain is EADIYQTPRYLVIGTGKKITLECSQTMGHDKMYWYQQDPGMELHLIHYSYGVNSTEKGDLSSESTVSRIRTEHFPLTLESARPSHTSQYLCASSVDRGFNPNTGELFFGEGSRLTVL.